Listed here is a single T cell receptor beta chain. What it recognizes is unknown. This sample is drawn from a study of Ad26.COV2.S vaccination and SARS-CoV-2 variants. The V gene's germline CDR1 is LGHDT and CDR2 YNNKEL (reference sequence). V was trimmed by 4 bases and J by 0 bases, leaving 12 bases between them. The CDR3 consists of 15 residues. Stated treatment: around 19 received Ad26.COV2.S at low or high dose, single or two shots; roughly 5 received placebo; per-sample allocation not given. Sampling took place 63 days after the first vaccine or placebo injection. As its vector, the vaccine had Ad26, which expressed Wuhan-strain SARS-CoV-2 spike. The data were produced by immunoSEQ multiplex PCR, yet TCRdb's version contains in-frame clones alone and is incomplete. The sample records about 350,000 clones, 88% being singletons. Findings and limits, study-wide: Measurements of TCR breadth and depth may have given underestimates of the total T cell responses.

V is TRBV3-1 (or the pseudogene TRBV3-2) and J is TRBJ2-5; no reliable D call. Sequenced material: peripheral blood, taken in a trial of Ad26.COV2.S vaccine versus placebo. The clonotype originates from a person between 18 and 65 years old who received the Ad26.COV2.S COVID-19 vaccine or a placebo. The CDR3: CASSRKMSNQETQYF. CDR3 in DNA: TGTGCCAGCAGCCGGAAAATGTCCAACCAAGAGACCCAGTACTTC.